Below, 4 T cell receptor beta chains from the same sample are listed, as sequenced in a study of molecular identifiers for immune sequencing clone quantification. One entry per CDR3 protein, called by TCRdb with MiXCR from the PCR reads. The table has about 510,000 distinct CDR3 sequences, roughly 23% seen once. Sequenced: naive CD8+ T cells from blood, with Jurkat cell RNA spiked in. Subset given: FACS-sorted CD8+CD4-CCR7+CD45RA+ naive T cells. The receptors stem from a human donor in good health. Some libraries in this study had Jurkat cell RNA spiked in.

The rearrangement links TRBV7-9 to TRBJ2-3; 12 bases map to TRBD2. The J segment lost 8 bases and the V segment lost 5 bases, leaving 5 bases of the junction unmatched. The CDR3 is made up of 14 amino acids. Germline V gene sequence: CDR1 SEHNR, CDR2 FQNEAQ (reference sequence). Here the CDR3 reads CASSPGLAGITQYF. The CDR3 nucleotides are TGTGCCAGCAGCCCTGGACTAGCGGGGATTACGCAGTATTTT.

About this clonotype itself: The junction differs from germline at one of its ends, possibly a read error. The chain is built from TRBV7-8 and TRBJ1-4; D uncertain. This CDR3 is 14 amino acids long. The germline CDR1 and CDR2 sequences are SGHVS and FQNEAQ. This chain's CDR3 is CAGSLAQYNEKLFF. The DNA of the CDR3 is TGTGCCGGCAGCTTAGCTCAGTATAATGAAAAACTGTTTTTT. The full variable domain, in which reference TRBV7-8 and TRBJ1-4 provide the parts outside the CDR3, is GAGVSQSPRYKVAKRGQDVALRCDPISGHVSLFWYQQALGQGPEFLTYFQNEAQLDKSGLPSDRFFAERPEGSVSTLKIQRTQQEDSAVYLCAGSLAQYNEKLFFGSGTQLSVL.

The chain joins TRBV19 to TRBJ1-2, with D maybe TRBD1 (5 bases). The CDR3 extends over 15 amino acids. Trimming pared 1 base from V and 3 bases from J, leaving 12 bases between. The V gene's germline CDR1 is LNHDA and CDR2 SQIVND (reference sequence). DNA for the CDR3: TGTGCCAGTAGTATAGCGGCAGGGTTGTACTATGGCTACACCTTC. Protein: CASSIAAGLYYGYTF.

This clonotype showed up many times. This chain uses TRBV2 with TRBJ1-1, with D perhaps TRBD1 (6 bases). Looked up from germline, CDR1 is SNHLY and CDR2 is FYNNEI. CDR3 length: 19 residues. V lost 4 bases and J 0 bases, leaving 24 bases between the germline ends. The DNA of the CDR3 is TGTGCCAGCAGTGTCCCCCGGGGGGCACTCACCATCATGAACACTGAAGCTTTCTTT. Amino acid sequence: CASSVPRGALTIMNTEAFF.